These 19 T cell receptor beta chains were sequenced from one sample in a study of tumor-infiltrating lymphocytes in localized non-small cell lung cancer. Assay used: immunoSEQ multiplex PCR; TCRdb lists only in-frame clones, some missing. The table has 2,500 to 3,500 clones, 52% seen once. The sample comprised uninvolved lung tissue not adjacent to the tumor. All receptors derive from a human donor with non-small cell lung cancer.

This clone has a handful of counts. This rearrangement joins TRBV10-1 to TRBJ2-2; D unclear. Trimming removed 3 bases at V and 0 bases at J, with 5 bases between. Germline loops: CDR1 WNHNN, CDR2 SYGVQD (reference sequence). This CDR3 is 14 amino acids long. The CDR3, as DNA: TGCGCCAGCAGTGAAGGAGCGAACACCGGGGAGCTGTTTTTT. It encodes CASSEGANTGELFF.

This chain uses TRBV5-4 with TRBJ1-2, with D hard to call. Germline CDR1 SGHNT, CDR2 YYREEE (reference sequence). The CDR3 is made up of 14 amino acids. V was pared by 0 bases and J by 5 bases, with 11 bases between. CDR3 nucleotides: TGTGCCAGCAGCTTGGCCTTTAAAGAGTATGGCTACACCTTC. Its protein product is CASSLAFKEYGYTF.

The chain has TRBV27 and TRBJ1-5, with D possibly TRBD1 on 5 matching bases. Looked up from germline, CDR1 is MNHEY and CDR2 is SMNVEV (reference sequence). The CDR3 consists of 14 residues. Trimming left V 2 bases short and J 0 bases short, with 5 bases between. The CDR3 bases are TGTGCCAGCAGTTTACAGGGTAGCAATCAGCCCCAGCATTTT. Its translation: CASSLQGSNQPQHF.

The chain links TRBV10-1 to TRBJ2-1; possible D gene TRBD1, 6 bases. V was shortened by 6 bases and J by 0 bases, with 9 bases between the two germline ends. CDR3 length equals 14 residues. CDR1 WNHNN and CDR2 SYGVQD come from the germline V gene (reference sequence). The CDR3 DNA is TGCGCCAGCAGGGGACATAGCTCCTACAATGAGCAGTTCTTC. Amino acids: CASRGHSSYNEQFF.

This clone was counted only a few times. The chain employs TRBV28 and TRBJ1-6; the D gene is possibly TRBD1 (5 bases). The germline V and J ends were trimmed by 6 bases and 0 bases, with 9 bases remaining between them. The CDR3 runs 15 residues. The germline CDR1 and CDR2 sequences are MDHEN and SYDVKM. The CDR3 protein is CASSRQFSYNSPLHF. CDR3 coding DNA: TGTGCCAGCAGCAGACAGTTCTCCTATAATTCACCCCTCCACTTT. The complete variable domain, with remaining parts taken from reference TRBV28 and TRBJ1-6, reads DVKVTQSSRYLVKRTGEKVFLECVQDMDHENMFWYRQDPGLGLRLIYFSYDVKMKEKGDIPEGYSVSREKKERFSLILESASTNQTSMYLCASSRQFSYNSPLHFGNGTRLTVT.

The chain carries TRBV5-1 and TRBJ2-7; D is possibly TRBD1 (6 bases). V lost 3 bases and J 3 bases, leaving 13 bases between the germline ends. CDR3 length equals 14 residues. Germline V lookup: CDR1 SGHRS, CDR2 YFSETQ. The CDR3 loop reads CASSSDRPDYEQYF. The CDR3 bases are TGCGCCAGCAGCTCCGACAGGCCTGACTACGAGCAGTACTTC.

The V and J genes are TRBV7-2 and TRBJ1-1; D remains unclear. Germline V CDR1 and CDR2: SGHTA, FQGNSA. This CDR3 has 15 amino acids. V was shortened by 1 base and J by 4 bases, with 13 bases between the two germline ends. In nucleotides, the CDR3 is TGTGCCAGCAGCTTAGAAGGGTTGCATGCCACTGAAGCTTTCTTT. Translating gives CASSLEGLHATEAFF.

This clone was detected only a few times. V and J are TRBV19 and TRBJ2-2; possible D gene TRBD2, 5 bases. There are 14 residues in the CDR3. CDR1 and CDR2 (germline): LNHDA, SQIVND (reference sequence). Trimming pared 4 bases from V and 2 bases from J, leaving 8 bases between. The CDR3 bases are TGTGCCAGTAGTAATCCGGGAAACACCGGGGAGCTGTTTTTT. Amino acids: CASSNPGNTGELFF.

This clone has a single count. The chain combines TRBV5-6 with TRBJ2-7; 7 bases agree with TRBD2. From germline, CDR1 is SGHDT and CDR2 YYEEEE. This CDR3 spans 15 amino acids. Trimming removed 2 bases from V and 1 base from J; junction bases left unmatched: 6. The DNA for the CDR3 is TGTGCCAGCAGCTTTAACGGAGCGGGATCCTACGAGCAGTACTTC. Amino acids: CASSFNGAGSYEQYF. The variable domain in full, with the rest retrieved from reference TRBV5-6 and TRBJ2-7, is DAGVTQSPTHLIKTRGQQVTLRCSPKSGHDTVSWYQQALGQGPQFIFQYYEEEERQRGNFPDRFSGHQFPNYSSELNVNALLLGDSALYLCASSFNGAGSYEQYFGPGTRLTVT.

The V gene is TRBV5-1, the J gene TRBJ1-1, with D possibly TRBD1 on 6 matching bases. The V end was cut by 6 bases, the J end by 8 bases, with 20 bases between. The CDR3 is made up of 14 amino acids. Germline lookup yields CDR1 SGHRS and CDR2 YFSETQ. The CDR3 DNA reads as TGCGCCAGCAAACTGACAGGCGGCGTGACCGAAGCTTTCTTT. It is translated as CASKLTGGVTEAFF.

The chain has TRBV28 and TRBJ1-5, with D perhaps matching TRBD1 (6 bases). This CDR3 comprises 15 residues. CDR1 is MDHEN, CDR2 SYDVKM, per germline. The V end was cut by 11 bases, the J end by 0 bases, with 17 bases between. Here the CDR3 DNA reads TGTGCCGCCCAAGGGGGTCCCTATAGCAATCAGCCCCAGCATTTT. It is translated as CAAQGGPYSNQPQHF.

The CDR3 here is CATSRGGVGQPQHF. Here the CDR3 DNA reads TGTGCCACCAGCAGAGGGGGCGTAGGTCAGCCCCAGCATTTT. The rearrangement uses TRBV15 and TRBJ1-5; the D gene is possibly TRBD1 (5 bases). This CDR3 spans 14 amino acids. Trimming took off 1 base at V and 6 bases at J, with 10 bases between the two ends. Germline CDR1 and CDR2: LNHNV and YYDKDF (reference sequence).

The chain combines TRBV29-1 with TRBJ1-1; TRBD1 might be the D (6 bases). The germline gives CDR1 SQVTM, CDR2 ANQGSEA. This CDR3 is 13 amino acids long. Trimming stripped 7 bases from V and 0 bases from J, with 12 bases between. The CDR3 spells CSAGGGMNTEAFF. The CDR3 DNA reads TGCAGCGCTGGGGGCGGCATGAACACTGAAGCTTTCTTT.

The rearrangement links TRBV30 to TRBJ2-3; D not resolved. Germline CDR1 GTSNPN, CDR2 SVGIG (reference sequence). V lost 2 bases to trimming and J lost 2 bases, with 8 bases between them. The length of the CDR3 is 13 residues. The CDR3 DNA is TGTGCCTGGAGTACGTATTCCACAGATACGCAGTATTTT. It is translated as CAWSTYSTDTQYF.

The chain links TRBV5-1 to TRBJ2-7; D ambiguous. Trimming shortened V by 0 bases and J by 3 bases, and 13 bases separated the two germline ends. The CDR3 extends over 15 amino acids. Germline CDR1 is SGHRS and CDR2 is YFSETQ. Here the CDR3 reads CASSLAGSAFYEQYF. In DNA form, the CDR3 reads TGCGCCAGCAGCTTGGCCGGGTCAGCTTTCTACGAGCAGTACTTC.

The V call is TRBV27, the J call TRBJ1-2, with 8 bases matching TRBD1. Trimming took 3 bases from V and 7 from J; bases not matched to a gene: 7. There are 14 residues in the CDR3. CDR1 is MNHEY, CDR2 SMNVEV, per germline (reference sequence). CDR3 nucleotide sequence: TGTGCCAGCAGTTTCAGGGGGCCCTGGGCTGGCTACACCTTC. It specifies CASSFRGPWAGYTF.

The rearrangement uses TRBV5-6 and TRBJ1-4, with D maybe TRBD1 (5 bases). With 0 bases removed from V and 8 bases from J, the gap between germline ends came to 17 bases. The CDR3 loop spans 16 amino acids. The germline gives CDR1 SGHDT, CDR2 YYEEEE. The chain's CDR3 is CASSLGYAGPGEKLFF. The CDR3 DNA reads as TGTGCCAGCAGCTTGGGCTACGCGGGGCCGGGGGAAAAACTGTTTTTT.

The V call is TRBV29-1, the J call TRBJ2-1, with 9 bases fitting TRBD2. The junction had 12 bases not matched to a gene; V was cut back by 1 base and J by 2 bases. This CDR3 is built from 18 residues. Per germline, CDR1 SQVTM and CDR2 ANQGSEA. Written as DNA, the CDR3 is TGCAGCGTTGAAGTCGGTAGCGGGGGCTCCAGGGCCTACAATGAGCAGTTCTTC. This sequence encodes CSVEVGSGGSRAYNEQFF.

The chain links TRBV25-1 to TRBJ1-6, with a tentative D call TRBD1 (5 bases). Germline CDR1 reads MGHDK; CDR2 reads SYGVNS. CDR3 size: 15 residues. V was cut by 5 bases and J by 7 bases, with 15 bases left in between. The CDR3 region is CASSPQGVRNSPLHF. CDR3 nucleotide sequence: TGTGCCAGCAGTCCGCAGGGCGTTCGGAATTCACCCCTCCACTTT.